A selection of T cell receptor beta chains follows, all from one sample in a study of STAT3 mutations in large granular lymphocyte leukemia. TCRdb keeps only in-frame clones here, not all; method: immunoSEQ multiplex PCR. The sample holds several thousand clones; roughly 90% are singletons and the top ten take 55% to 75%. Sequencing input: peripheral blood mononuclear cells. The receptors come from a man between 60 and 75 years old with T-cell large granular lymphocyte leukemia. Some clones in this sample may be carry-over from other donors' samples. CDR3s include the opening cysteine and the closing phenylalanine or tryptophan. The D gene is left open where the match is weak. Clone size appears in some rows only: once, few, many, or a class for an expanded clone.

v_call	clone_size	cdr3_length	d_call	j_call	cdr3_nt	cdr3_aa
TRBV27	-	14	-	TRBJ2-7	TGTGCCAGCAGTTACGGGTCTACGAAGGGCGAGCAGTACTTC	CASSYGSTKGEQYF
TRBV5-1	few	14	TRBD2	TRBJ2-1	TGCGCCAGCAGCTCTAGCGGGAGGGCTCTTCAGCCGTTCTTC	CASSSSGRALQPFF
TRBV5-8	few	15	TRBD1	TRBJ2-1	TGTGCCAGCAGCGCGACAGGGGGTTCCTACAATGAGCAGTTCTTC	CASSATGGSYNEQFF
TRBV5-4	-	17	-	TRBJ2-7	TGTGCCAGCAGCTTGGGATCCGGAGACGGGGGATTTATTGAGCAGTACTTC	CASSLGSGDGGFIEQYF
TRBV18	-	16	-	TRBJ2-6	TGTGCCAGCTCTACCACGTCCAGCCCTGGGGCCAACGTCCTGACTTTC	CASSTTSSPGANVLTF
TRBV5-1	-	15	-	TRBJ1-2	TGCGCCAGCAGCCGTGATGGGTCCATAGTATATGGCTACACCTTC	CASSRDGSIVYGYTF
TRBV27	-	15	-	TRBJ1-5	TGTGCCAGCAGTTTTGGGGGTCAAGTCAATCAGCCCCAGCATTTT	CASSFGGQVNQPQHF
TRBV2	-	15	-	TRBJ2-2	TGTGCCAGCAGTGGGGCGACCAGGGCCACCGGGGAGCTGTTTTTT	CASSGATRATGELFF
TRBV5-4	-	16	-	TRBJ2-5	TGTGCCAGCAGCTCCACGGGAGTAGGGACGCGCGGGACCCAGTACTTC	CASSSTGVGTRGTQYF
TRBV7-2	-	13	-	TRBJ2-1	TGTGCCAGCAGCTTAGAGGCTAGGAATGAGCAGTTCTTC	CASSLEARNEQFF
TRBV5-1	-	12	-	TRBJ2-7	TGCGCCAGCAGCTTGGCCCAGAACGAGCAGTACTTC	CASSLAQNEQYF
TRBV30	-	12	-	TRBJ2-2	TGTGCCTGGAGTGGTAAACCCGGGGAGCTGTTTTTT	CAWSGKPGELFF
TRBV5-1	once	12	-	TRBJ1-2	TGCGCCAGCAGCGTTGACCGGACGGGCTACACCTTC	CASSVDRTGYTF
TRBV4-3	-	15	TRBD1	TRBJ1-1	TGCGCCAGCAGCCCCAACAGGGGTGCAGCCACTGAAGCTTTCTTT	CASSPNRGAATEAFF
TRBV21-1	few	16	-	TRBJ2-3	TGTGCCAGCAGCATCCTAGCGGGAGGGATAACAGATACGCAGTATTTT	CASSILAGGITDTQYF
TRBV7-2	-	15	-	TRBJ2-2	TGTGCCAGCAGCCGGGACCAAAGTAACACCGGGGAGCTGTTTTTT	CASSRDQSNTGELFF
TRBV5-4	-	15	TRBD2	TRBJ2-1	TGTGCCAGCAGCTTGGATAGCGGGGGGGACAATGAGCAGTTCTTC	CASSLDSGGDNEQFF
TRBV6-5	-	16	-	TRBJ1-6	TGTGCCAGCAGTTACGAACACGGTCAAGCAGCTTTCCCCCTCCACTTT	CASSYEHGQAAFPLHF
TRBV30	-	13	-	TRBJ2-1	TGTGCCTGGAGTCCGACACAACTCAATGAGCAGTTCTTC	CAWSPTQLNEQFF
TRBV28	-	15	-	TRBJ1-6	TGTGCCAGCAGTTTTGGAGGAAGGGTAGGTTCACCCCTCCACTTT	CASSFGGRVGSPLHF
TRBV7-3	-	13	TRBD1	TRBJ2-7	TGTGCCAGCAGCGTGGACAGGGGTTACGAGCAGTACTTC	CASSVDRGYEQYF
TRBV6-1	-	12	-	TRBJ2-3	TGTGCCAGCAGTCCACGGTCAGATACGCAGTATTTT	CASSPRSDTQYF
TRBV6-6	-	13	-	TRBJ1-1	TGTGCCAGCAGTCCCGTTCCCGGAACTGAAGCTTTCTTT	CASSPVPGTEAFF
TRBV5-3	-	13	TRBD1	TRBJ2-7	TGTGCCAGGGACAGGGAAGGGGGCTACGAGCAGTACTTC	CARDREGGYEQYF
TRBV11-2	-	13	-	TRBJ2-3	TGTGCCAGCAGCAGGGAGCGCACAGATACGCAGTATTTT	CASSRERTDTQYF
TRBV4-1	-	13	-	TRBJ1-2	TGCGCCAGCAGCCATACGGGATCCTATGGCTACACCTTC	CASSHTGSYGYTF
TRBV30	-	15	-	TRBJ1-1	TGTGCCTGGAGTGGCTACAGGGAACGAAGGTCTGAAGCTTTCTTT	CAWSGYRERRSEAFF
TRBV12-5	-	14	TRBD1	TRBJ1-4	TGTGCTAGTGGCGTTGGACAGGGCCCTGAAAAACTGTTTTTT	CASGVGQGPEKLFF